A selection of T cell receptor beta chains follows, all from one sample in a study of cytotoxic CD8 clonotypes in ibrutinib-treated CLL. Method: immunoSEQ multiplex PCR; TCRdb's copy keeps in-frame clones and lacks some. The sample yields approximately 74,000 clones, 80% seen once. Sequences were derived from PBMCs, sampled at disease progression, from a patient treated with ibrutinib. The receptors were sampled from a human donor with chronic lymphocytic leukemia. Both conserved end residues are part of each CDR3. A D gene is named only where the DNA matches it firmly. Clone size is shown for a subset of rows, as once, few, many or a class of expanded clone.

TRBD1 | few | TRBJ1-6 | TRBV19 | TGTGCCAGTAGTAAGGACAGGGGGCGTCGGAATTCACCCCTCCACTTT | CASSKDRGRRNSPLHF
TRBD1 | - | TRBJ1-1 | TRBV11-2 | TGTGCCAGCAGCTCCATAGCCACAGGGGACACTGAAGCTTTCTTT | CASSSIATGDTEAFF
TRBD1 | - | TRBJ1-2 | TRBV7-9 | TGTGCCAGCAGCTTCGGGCAGGGGGGATATGGCTACACCTTC | CASSFGQGGYGYTF
- | few | TRBJ2-7 | TRBV4-2 | TGTGCCAGCAGCCAAGATCAGTTACGGGACAACCTCGAGCAGTACTTC | CASSQDQLRDNLEQYF
- | - | TRBJ2-2 | TRBV6-6 | TGTGCCAGCAGTTCTGTCGACACCGGGGAGCTGTTTTTT | CASSSVDTGELFF
- | - | TRBJ2-3 | TRBV9 | TGTGCCAGCAGCGTAGGAGGGCAGATCACAGATACGCAGTATTTT | CASSVGGQITDTQYF
TRBD2 | - | TRBJ2-3 | TRBV29-1 | TGCAGCGTCGCTACTAGCGGGGGTACAGATACGCAGTATTTT | CSVATSGGTDTQYF
TRBD1 | - | TRBJ2-7 | TRBV7-3 | TGTGCCAGCAGCCGAACCGGGACAGGGGACGACGAGCAGTACTTC | CASSRTGTGDDEQYF
- | - | TRBJ1-1 | TRBV5-1 | TGCGCCAGCAGCTTGGTGACCTTAAACACTGAAGCTTTCTTT | CASSLVTLNTEAFF
- | - | TRBJ2-7 | TRBV7-9 | TGTGCCAGCAGCTTGCTTCCTTGGCAGGGGAGCTCCTACGAGCAGTACTTC | CASSLLPWQGSSYEQYF
- | - | TRBJ2-3 | TRBV30 | TGTGCCTGGAGTGTGGGATCTAGCACAGATACGCAGTATTTT | CAWSVGSSTDTQYF
- | - | TRBJ2-5 | TRBV6-6 | TGTGCCAGCAGGGGGAGGGAGACCCAGTACTTC | CASRGRETQYF
- | - | TRBJ1-1 | TRBV9 | TGTGCCAGCAGCGTAGATGGGAACACTGAAGCTTTCTTT | CASSVDGNTEAFF
- | once | TRBJ2-1 | TRBV14 | TGTGCCAGCAGCCAACTAAGTGGACCGGCGGTTGAGCAGTTCTTC | CASSQLSGPAVEQFF
- | - | TRBJ2-3 | TRBV5-4 | TGTGCCAGCAGCTATGAATTCACAGATACGCAGTATTTT | CASSYEFTDTQYF
- | - | TRBJ1-5 | TRBV5-1 | TGCGCCAGCAGCTCAGGACAGAATCAGCCCCAGCATTTT | CASSSGQNQPQHF
TRBD2 | - | TRBJ2-2 | TRBV30 | TGTGCCTGGAGATCAGCGGGAGTAATTGGGGAGCTGTTTTTT | CAWRSAGVIGELFF
- | once | TRBJ2-1 | TRBV2 | TGTGCCAGCAGTGAAAGGGAGAATGAGCAGTTCTTC | CASSERENEQFF
- | - | TRBJ2-2 | TRBV6-6 | TGTGCCTCCCTGGTACACCCGAACACCGGGGAGCTGTTTTTT | CASLVHPNTGELFF
- | once | TRBJ1-5 | TRBV6-1 | TGTGCCAGCAGTGGCCGGGCCTCAACCCTTATGAGCAATCAGCCCCAGCATTTT | CASSGRASTLMSNQPQHF
- | - | TRBJ1-3 | TRBV7-8 | TGTGCCAGCAGCAATTTCAGGGTTGCTGGAAACACCATATATTTT | CASSNFRVAGNTIYF
TRBD1 | - | TRBJ2-1 | TRBV30 | TGTGCCTGGAGGCCACAGGGGGTTCACAATGAGCAGTTCTTC | CAWRPQGVHNEQFF
TRBD1 | - | TRBJ1-2 | TRBV6-1 | TGTGCCAGCAGTGCGCCCGACAGGGTGGGCGGCTACACCTTC | CASSAPDRVGGYTF
TRBD1 | - | TRBJ1-5 | TRBV15 | TGTGCCACCAGCACTACTACAGGGGGCCAGCCCCAGCATTTT | CATSTTTGGQPQHF
- | - | TRBJ1-1 | TRBV6-1 | TGTGCCAGCAGTACAGGCGGTGAAGCTTTCTTT | CASSTGGEAFF
TRBD1 | - | TRBJ2-7 | TRBV19 | TGTGCCAGTAGTCCCCGGACAGGCTCCTACGAGCAGTACTTC | CASSPRTGSYEQYF